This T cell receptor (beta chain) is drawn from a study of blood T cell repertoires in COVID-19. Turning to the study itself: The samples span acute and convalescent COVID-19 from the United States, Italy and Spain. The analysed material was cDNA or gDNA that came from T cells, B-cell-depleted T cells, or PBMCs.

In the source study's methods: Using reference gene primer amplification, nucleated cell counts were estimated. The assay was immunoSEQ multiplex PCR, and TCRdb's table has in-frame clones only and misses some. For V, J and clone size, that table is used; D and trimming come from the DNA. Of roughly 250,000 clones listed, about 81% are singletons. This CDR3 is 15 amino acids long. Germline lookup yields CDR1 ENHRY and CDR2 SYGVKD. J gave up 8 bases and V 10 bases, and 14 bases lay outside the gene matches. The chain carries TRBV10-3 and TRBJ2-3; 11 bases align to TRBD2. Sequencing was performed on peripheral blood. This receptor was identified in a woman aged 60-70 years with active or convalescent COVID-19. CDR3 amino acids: CATLGGSGGGGTQYF. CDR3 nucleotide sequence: TGTGCCACCCTCGGAGGTAGCGGGGGGGGTGGTACGCAGTATTTT.